The clone carrying this TCR beta chain was observed a handful of times. What it binds is unknown. TCRdb processed the reads anew with MiXCR; each CDR3 protein has one entry. The data contain under 850,000 distinct CDR3 sequences, around 31% of them singletons. The entry originates in a study of T cell repertoires in cytomegalovirus infection. Across the study: Indicated by public TCR beta signatures were CMV infection and matching HLA type. General study points: Pooled public TCR beta family frequency picked out CMV carriers with the relevant HLA. HLA-C-restricted TCR beta clonotypes specific for CMV led the ex vivo response.

Germline values: CDR1 SGHVS, CDR2 FNYEAQ. This CDR3 has 14 amino acids. V was trimmed by 5 bases and J by 4 bases, leaving 14 bases between them. This rearrangement joins TRBV7-6 to TRBJ1-2; D may be TRBD1 (5 bases). The receptor's source is a human donor in good health (CMV status not recorded). Some clones in this sample may be carry-over from other donors' samples. This specimen consisted of cultured PBMCs, obtained from culture after CMV antigen stimulation. The CDR3 DNA reads TGTGCCAGCAGCCCCCCGGGGGGGGTCTATGGCTACACCTTC. Translating gives CASSPPGGVYGYTF.